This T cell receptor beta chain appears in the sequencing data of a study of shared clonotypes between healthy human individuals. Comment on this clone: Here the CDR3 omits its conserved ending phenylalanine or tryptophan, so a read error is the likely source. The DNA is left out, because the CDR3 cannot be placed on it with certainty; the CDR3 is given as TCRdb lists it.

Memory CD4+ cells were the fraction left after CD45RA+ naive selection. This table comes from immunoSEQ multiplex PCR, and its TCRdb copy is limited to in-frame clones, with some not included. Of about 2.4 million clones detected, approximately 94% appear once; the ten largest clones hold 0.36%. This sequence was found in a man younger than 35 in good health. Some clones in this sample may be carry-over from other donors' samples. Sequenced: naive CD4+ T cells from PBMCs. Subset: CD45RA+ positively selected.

The CDR3: CASSWRGGEDL. This sequence joins TRBV5-4 and TRBJ1-1. Germline values: CDR1 SGHNT, CDR2 YYREEE (reference sequence). The CDR3 length equals 11 residues, ends included.